The 19 T cell receptor beta chains given below trace back to one sample, sequenced in a study of cytomegalovirus exposure and HLA in healthy donors (dated by TCRdb to between 2016 and 2019). The method behind the library was the immunoSEQ multiplex PCR assay. For the multiplex PCR, a mixture combining 60 forward primers for TCR Vbeta segments and 13 reverse primers for TCR Jbeta segments was used. TCRdb provides this immuneACCESS table in a form limited to in-frame rearrangements. Some clones are lacking; in checked studies, under half of them reflect an unresolved V gene, and why the rest are absent is not known. This sample holds 150,000 to 200,000 clones; more than 60% were observed only once. The top ten clonotypes cover less than 1.5% of the sample. Sequenced input: PBMCs. The receptor set was obtained from a man younger than 35 in good health and CMV-seronegative.

The chain links TRBV9 to TRBJ2-1, with D hard to call. This CDR3 comprises 16 residues. The germline V gene has CDR1 SGDLS and CDR2 YYNGEE. V was pared by 0 bases and J by 2 bases, with 12 bases between. CDR3: CASSVVSRLAYNEQFF. The CDR3 DNA sequence: TGTGCCAGCAGCGTAGTCTCGCGACTTGCCTACAATGAGCAGTTCTTC.

About this clone itself: The junction departs from germline at one end; a sequencing error may be responsible. The chain uses TRBV7-9 and TRBJ1-2; no reliable D call. The germline V gene encodes CDR1 SEHNR and CDR2 FQNEAQ (reference sequence). The CDR3 covers 15 residues. The CDR3 coding sequence is TGTTCCAGCAGCTTAGTAGGAGACCTTAACTATGGCTACACCTTC. It yields the protein CSSSLVGDLNYGYTF.

This chain connects TRBV6-1 to TRBJ2-2; a weak D match, TRBD2 (6 bases). Trimming took 2 bases from V and 7 from J, leaving 8 bases between them. The CDR3 contains 13 residues. Looked up from germline, CDR1 is MNHNS and CDR2 is SASEGT. Written as DNA, the CDR3 is TGTGCCAGCAGTGAATTAGCGGTCGGGGAGCTGTTTTTT. Translation: CASSELAVGELFF.

A word on this clone: One junction end does not reproduce the germline sequence, and a read error may be involved. This sample also contains other DNA sequences that code for the same CDR3. The chain joins TRBV7-9 to TRBJ2-1, with 9 bases aligning to TRBD2. This CDR3 contains 12 residues. Germline CDR1 reads SEHNR; CDR2 reads FQNEAQ (reference sequence). In DNA, the CDR3 is TGTGCCAGCAGTTTAGCGGGAGTAGAGCAGTTCTTC. This gives the protein CASSLAGVEQFF.

The sample holds one count of this clone. V and J are TRBV19 and TRBJ1-2, with 8 nucleotides matching TRBD1. The CDR3 has 14 amino acids. Germline CDR1 reads LNHDA; CDR2 reads SQIVND (reference sequence). V was pared by 6 bases and J by 2 bases, with 5 bases of the junction left unmatched. The CDR3 nucleotides are TGTGCCAGTAGATCACAGGGGGAGAACTATGGCTACACCTTC. It codes for CASRSQGENYGYTF.

Of note for this clone: The sample contains more than one DNA sequence encoding this CDR3. The J gene is TRBJ1-3, the V gene TRBV5-1; maybe TRBD1 (5 bases). The CDR3 loop spans 15 amino acids. Germline V CDR1 and CDR2: SGHRS, YFSETQ. V was clipped by 2 bases and J by 0 bases, with 9 bases between them. The CDR3 region has the DNA TGCGCCAGCAGCTTTACGGGGGACTCTGGAAACACCATATATTTT. Its translation: CASSFTGDSGNTIYF.

The chain is built from TRBV5-8 and TRBJ2-6, with 8 bases identical to TRBD1. Trimming removed 4 bases from V and 0 bases from J; junction bases left unmatched: 6. CDR3 length equals 17 residues. Germline V CDR1 and CDR2: SGHTS, YDEGEE. CDR3 region: CASSRRTGHSGANVLTF. In DNA form, the CDR3 reads TGTGCCAGCAGCCGCCGGACAGGGCACTCTGGGGCCAACGTCCTGACTTTC.

The chain is built from TRBV6-1 and TRBJ1-1, with D maybe TRBD1 (5 bases). The CDR3 contains 14 residues. Per germline, CDR1 MNHNS and CDR2 SASEGT. The V end lost 3 bases, the J end lost 6 bases, and 14 bases lay between the germline ends. In DNA form, the CDR3 reads TGTGCCAGCAGTGAGATGGGGGGTATCGCTGAAGCTTTCTTT. Its protein is CASSEMGGIAEAFF.

The V gene is TRBV28, the J gene TRBJ1-1, with D unresolved. The V gene's germline CDR1 is MDHEN and CDR2 SYDVKM. Trimming removed 1 base from V and 5 bases from J, with 23 bases in between. The CDR3 is made up of 18 amino acids. The CDR3 loop reads CASSLFHRLSFGGTEAFF. For the CDR3, the DNA is TGTGCCAGCAGTTTATTCCATAGACTTTCCTTCGGAGGAACTGAAGCTTTCTTT.

This clone was picked up one time. The CDR3 coding sequence is TGCGCCAGCAGCCCCGGTACAGGGTACAATGAGCAGTTCTTC. Translated: CASSPGTGYNEQFF. V gene TRBV5-1 combines with J gene TRBJ2-1; possibly TRBD1 for D (6 bases). The length of the CDR3 is 14 residues. Germline V CDR1 and CDR2: SGHRS, YFSETQ. The V end was cut by 4 bases, the J end by 4 bases, with 12 bases between.

V is TRBV7-9 and J is TRBJ2-5, with D tentatively TRBD1 (6 bases). CDR1 is SEHNR and CDR2 is FQNEAQ in the germline V gene (reference sequence). The CDR3 is made up of 11 amino acids. V lost 5 bases and J lost 5, with 6 bases in between. This chain's CDR3 is CASSQGETQYF. The CDR3 DNA reads TGTGCCAGCAGCCAGGGGGAGACCCAGTACTTC. Together with reference TRBV7-9 and TRBJ2-5, the CDR3 gives the full variable domain: DTGVSQNPRHKITKRGQNVTFRCDPISEHNRLYWYRQTLGQGPEFLTYFQNEAQLEKSRLLSDRFSAERPKGSFSTLEIQRTEQGDSAMYLCASSQGETQYFGPGTRLLVL.

The chain links TRBV5-1 to TRBJ2-7; possibly TRBD1 for D (5 bases). From germline, CDR1 is SGHRS and CDR2 YFSETQ. V was clipped by 5 bases and J by 3 bases, with 18 bases between them. The CDR3 has 15 residues. CDR3 DNA: TGCGCCAGCAGGGGGCGGCCAGGGTCCCACTACGAGCAGTACTTC. Encoded protein: CASRGRPGSHYEQYF.

The chain has TRBV14 and TRBJ1-2; D not certain. V gave up 3 bases and J gave up 6 bases, with 11 bases separating them. The CDR3 consists of 13 residues. CDR1 SGHDN and CDR2 FVKESK come from the germline V gene. The CDR3, as DNA: TGTGCCAGCAGCCAGTGGATCGGGAATGGCTACACCTTC. It encodes CASSQWIGNGYTF.

This chain connects TRBV5-6 to TRBJ2-5; 12 bases map to TRBD2. V was pared by 0 bases and J by 5 bases, with 8 bases of the junction left unmatched. CDR1 and CDR2 (germline): SGHDT, YYEEEE. The CDR3 has 17 amino acids. The CDR3 bases are TGTGCCAGCAGCTTGGGACTAGCGGGAGAGCAAGCGGAGACCCAGTACTTC. Its protein product is CASSLGLAGEQAETQYF.

The genes are TRBV13 and TRBJ1-5, with D tentatively TRBD1 (6 bases). Trimming stripped 3 bases from V and 1 base from J, with 13 bases between. The CDR3 is 16 residues long. Germline-derived CDR1 and CDR2 are PRHDT and FYEKMQ (reference sequence). CDR3 sequence (DNA): TGTGCCAGCAGCTTTAGCGGGACACGGAGCAATCAGCCCCAGCATTTT. Protein product: CASSFSGTRSNQPQHF.

The chain couples TRBV11-2 to TRBJ2-7; TRBD1 matches 7 bases. The CDR3 loop spans 16 amino acids. V was pared by 0 bases and J by 6 bases, with 11 bases of the junction left unmatched. Germline V gives CDR1 SGHAT, CDR2 FQNNGV. The chain's CDR3 is CASSLDYRGGGGEQYF. The CDR3, as DNA: TGTGCCAGCAGCTTAGATTACAGGGGTGGTGGTGGCGAGCAGTACTTC.

This clone turned up a few times. The CDR3 DNA reads TGTGCCAGCAGCTCCACGCAGGGGTCTGGCTATGGCTACACCTTC. Its protein product is CASSSTQGSGYGYTF. The rearrangement links TRBV5-4 to TRBJ1-2, with a possible D match to TRBD1 (6 bases). Germline-derived CDR1 and CDR2 are SGHNT and YYREEE (reference sequence). There are 15 residues in the CDR3. The V gene lost 3 bases and the J gene lost 4 bases, with 16 bases spanning the gap.

In its sample, this clone was seen a few times. The rearrangement links TRBV4-2 to TRBJ1-2, with a weak D call TRBD1 (6 bases). Per germline, CDR1 LGHNA and CDR2 YNFKEQ. V was trimmed by 0 bases and J by 8 bases, leaving 13 bases between them. The CDR3 loop spans 14 amino acids. The DNA for the CDR3 is TGTGCCAGCAGCCAAGACCCGGGACAAAGAGGCTACACCTTC. Its translation is CASSQDPGQRGYTF.

The chain has TRBV4-2 and TRBJ2-7, with D possibly being TRBD2 (6 bases). The CDR3 totals 15 residues. V lost 1 base, J lost 2 bases, and 12 bases lay in between. Per the germline V gene, CDR1 is LGHNA and CDR2 is YNFKEQ. CDR3 amino acids: CASSQGGEEAYEQYF. CDR3 bases: TGTGCCAGCAGCCAAGGTGGGGAGGAGGCCTACGAGCAGTACTTC.